These 25 T cell receptor beta chains share one sample of origin, sequenced in a study of cytomegalovirus exposure and HLA in healthy donors. Primers included in the PCR were 60 Vbeta and 13 Jbeta primers. Data came from immunoSEQ multiplex PCR; TCRdb stores just in-frame clones and leaves some out. The sample carries about 160,000 clones, less than 85% recorded once. The sample was PBMCs. Receptors originate from a man in his forties or fifties in good health and CMV-seropositive.

Only one count was recorded for this clone. The rearrangement joins TRBV7-6 to TRBJ2-1; 7 bases agree with TRBD2. Germline lookup yields CDR1 SGHVS and CDR2 FNYEAQ. There are 12 residues in the CDR3. Trimming took 5 bases from V and 9 from J; bases not matched to a gene: 4. As DNA, the CDR3 is TGTGCCAGCAGCGGGGGAGGGAGTGAGCAGTTCTTC. Its translation: CASSGGGSEQFF.

The genes are TRBV9 and TRBJ2-5, with 7 positions matching TRBD1. Near its end, the DNA agrees better with TRBJ2-7, so the J call may be wrong. The CDR3 extends over 19 amino acids. Germline V gene lookup returns CDR1 SGDLS and CDR2 YYNGEE. The CDR3 is CASSARDLTGFEVFHEQYF. CDR3 bases: TGTGCCAGCAGCGCCCGCGACCTGACAGGGTTCGAGGTATTCCACGAGCAGTACTTC.

This clone is a singleton in its sample. The rearrangement joins TRBV29-1 to TRBJ2-7, with TRBD1 matching over 7 bases. The CDR3 is made up of 13 amino acids. The V gene's germline CDR1 is SQVTM and CDR2 ANQGSEA. V was pared by 2 bases and J by 0 bases, with 1 base of the junction left unmatched. CDR3 protein: CSVEQGDSYEQYF. The CDR3 nucleotides are TGCAGCGTTGAACAGGGGGACTCCTACGAGCAGTACTTC.

The chain combines TRBV10-3 with TRBJ1-1, with TRBD1 matching over 7 bases. CDR3 length equals 13 residues. Germline lookup yields CDR1 ENHRY and CDR2 SYGVKD. Losses at the gene ends were 6 bases for V and 1 base for J; bases not matched to a gene: 2. This CDR3 is CAIRDRENTEAFF. For the CDR3, the DNA is TGTGCCATCAGAGACAGGGAGAACACTGAAGCTTTCTTT.

The genes are TRBV5-8 and TRBJ2-7, with 8 nucleotides matching TRBD1. The J segment lost 2 bases and the V segment lost 5 bases, leaving 9 bases of the junction unmatched. Germline values: CDR1 SGHTS, CDR2 YDEGEE. The CDR3 runs 15 residues. The CDR3 coding sequence is TGTGCCAGCAGTAGAACAGGGGGGTGGGCCTACGAGCAGTACTTC. Translated, it gives CASSRTGGWAYEQYF. The complete variable domain, with remaining parts taken from reference TRBV5-8 and TRBJ2-7, reads EAGVTQSPTHLIKTRGQQATLRCSPISGHTSVYWYQQALGLGLQFLLWYDEGEERNRGNFPPRFSGRQFPNYSSELNVNALELEDSALYLCASSRTGGWAYEQYFGPGTRLTVT.

This sequence joins TRBV18 and TRBJ2-2, with D possibly being TRBD2 (5 bases). The CDR3 spans 13 residues. Trimming removed 1 base from V and 5 bases from J, with 5 bases in between. Germline V gene lookup returns CDR1 KGHSH and CDR2 LQKENI. For the CDR3, the DNA is TGTGCCAGCTCACCACGGGAGACCGGGGAGCTGTTTTTT. Translated: CASSPRETGELFF. Full variable domain (rest looked up from reference TRBV18 and TRBJ2-2): NAGVMQNPRHLVRRRGQEARLRCSPMKGHSHVYWYRQLPEEGLKFMVYLQKENIIDESGMPKERFSAEFPKEGPSILRIQQVVRGDSAAYFCASSPRETGELFFGEGSRLTVL.

The rearrangement links TRBV2 to TRBJ2-3; 12 bases match TRBD2. J lost 5 bases, V lost 4 bases, and 1 base had no gene match. The CDR3 length is 14 residues. CDR1 and CDR2 from the germline V gene are SNHLY and FYNNEI. The CDR3 DNA sequence: TGTGCCAGCAGTGGGACTAGCGGGATAGATACGCAGTATTTT. Its translation is CASSGTSGIDTQYF.

V usage is TRBV7-9 and J usage is TRBJ2-3, with no clear D. V lost 0 bases and J 0 bases, leaving 4 bases between the germline ends. There are 14 residues in the CDR3. Germline V gene data show CDR1 as SEHNR and CDR2 as FQNEAQ (reference sequence). CDR3 DNA sequence: TGTGCCAGCAGCTTAGCGTCTAGCACAGATACGCAGTATTTT. Translated, it gives CASSLASSTDTQYF.

This sequence joins TRBV21-1 and TRBJ2-7; the table's D call, TRBD1, has no DNA check behind it. TRBV21-1 is marked as a pseudogene. The CDR3 covers 15 residues. The CDR3 region has the DNA TGTGCCAGCAGCATGGACAGGCCCCCCTCCTACGAGCAGTACTTC. It translates to CASSMDRPPSYEQYF.

V usage is TRBV5-1 and J usage is TRBJ2-7, with 14 positions matching TRBD2. In germline, CDR1 is SGHRS, CDR2 YFSETQ. The CDR3 spans 18 residues. The junction had 15 bases not matched to a gene; V was cut back by 3 bases and J by 7 bases. CDR3 sequence reads: CASSSGLAGGLDLYEQYF. The CDR3 DNA reads as TGCGCCAGCAGCTCCGGACTAGCGGGAGGACTAGATTTATATGAGCAGTACTTC.

As concerns this clone: This specimen includes other DNA sequences encoding the same CDR3. The chain has TRBV5-1 and TRBJ1-2; 10 bases are shared with TRBD1. This CDR3 is 16 amino acids long. Germline V lookup: CDR1 SGHRS, CDR2 YFSETQ. V gave up 0 bases and J gave up 0 bases; unmatched junction bases: 2. CDR3 sequence (DNA): TGCGCCAGCAGCTTGGGACAGGGGGCGGCTAACTATGGCTACACCTTC. Translated, it gives CASSLGQGAANYGYTF. The variable domain in full, with the rest retrieved from reference TRBV5-1 and TRBJ1-2, is KAGVTQTPRYLIKTRGQQVTLSCSPISGHRSVSWYQQTPGQGLQFLFEYFSETQRNKGNFPGRFSGRQFSNSRSEMNVSTLELGDSALYLCASSLGQGAANYGYTFGSGTRLTVV.

The chain combines TRBV2 with TRBJ2-3; TRBD1 matches 7 bases. The CDR3 runs 16 residues. Losses at the gene ends were 7 bases for V and 4 bases for J; bases not matched to a gene: 14. The germline V gene encodes CDR1 SNHLY and CDR2 FYNNEI. CDR3 amino acids: CASTPRQGPPADTQYF. As DNA, the CDR3 is TGTGCCAGCACCCCCCGACAGGGTCCCCCCGCAGATACGCAGTATTTT.

The rearrangement links TRBV5-4 to TRBJ2-7, with 9 bases matching TRBD2. This CDR3 region has 16 residues. Looked up from germline, CDR1 is SGHNT and CDR2 is YYREEE (reference sequence). After removal of 3 bases from V and 2 bases from J, the junction contained 9 bases not matched to a gene. CDR3 sequence: CASSSPWAGGPYEQYF. The CDR3 bases are TGTGCCAGCAGCTCGCCGTGGGCGGGAGGGCCCTACGAGCAGTACTTC.

The chain has TRBV7-8 and TRBJ2-5; D uncertain. Germline CDR1 and CDR2: SGHVS and FQNEAQ. The CDR3 runs to 15 residues. Trimming took 7 bases from V and 2 from J, leaving 17 bases between them. CDR3 DNA: TGTGCCAGCACCAAAACCCCGGGTAGACAAGAGACCCAGTACTTC. Protein: CASTKTPGRQETQYF.

The chain combines TRBV19 with TRBJ1-5, with TRBD1 matching 8 bases. Trimming at V came to 4 bases and at J to 7 bases, leaving 6 bases not matched to a gene. CDR1 is LNHDA, CDR2 SQIVND, per germline (reference sequence). The CDR3 runs 14 residues. The DNA for the CDR3 is TGTGCCAGTAGTAAGGACAGGGAGGTCCAGCCCCAGCATTTT. This translates into CASSKDREVQPQHF.

The rearrangement uses TRBV30 and TRBJ2-1, with D possibly TRBD2 on 6 matching bases. In germline, CDR1 is GTSNPN, CDR2 SVGIG (reference sequence). V lost 3 bases, J lost 8 bases, and 17 bases lay in between. CDR3 length: 14 amino acids. CDR3 in amino acids: CAWSAGLGMYEQFF. CDR3 sequence (DNA): TGTGCCTGGAGCGCGGGACTGGGTATGTATGAGCAGTTCTTC.

V gene TRBV7-8 combines with J gene TRBJ1-5; D is uncertain. CDR1 is SGHVS and CDR2 is FQNEAQ in the germline V gene. The CDR3 contains 15 residues. V was trimmed by 2 bases and J by 6 bases, leaving 14 bases between them. This chain's CDR3 is CASSLRVGAGQPQHF. The CDR3 region has the DNA TGTGCCAGCAGCTTACGGGTGGGTGCGGGTCAGCCCCAGCATTTT.

The chain has TRBV29-1 and TRBJ2-3; tentative D call: TRBD2 (6 bases). The length of the CDR3 is 14 residues. The V gene's germline CDR1 is SQVTM and CDR2 ANQGSEA. Trimming left V 6 bases short and J 3 bases short, with 16 bases between. This CDR3 is CSVKMVEGTDTQYF. As DNA, the CDR3 is TGCAGCGTCAAGATGGTGGAGGGAACAGATACGCAGTATTTT.

This clone was seen a few times. The chain recombines TRBV5-3 with TRBJ2-3, with 9 bases lining up with TRBD2. TRBV5-3 is given ORF status, its function remaining uncertain. The V segment lost 4 bases and the J segment 4 bases; nucleotides outside the gene matches: 16. This CDR3 comprises 18 residues. Here the CDR3 reads CARSPPSISGSVADTQYF. The CDR3 nucleotides are TGTGCCAGAAGCCCCCCCTCAATTAGCGGGAGTGTGGCAGATACGCAGTATTTT.

The rearrangement joins TRBV18 to TRBJ1-4; 8 nucleotides agree with TRBD1. Losses at the gene ends were 3 bases for V and 8 bases for J; bases not matched to a gene: 2. The CDR3 spans 13 residues. Germline V gene data show CDR1 as KGHSH and CDR2 as LQKENI. CDR3 protein: CASSPGQEEKLFF. CDR3 coding DNA: TGTGCCAGCTCACCGGGACAGGAAGAAAAACTGTTTTTT.

The chain has TRBV4-1 and TRBJ2-2, with TRBD1 matching over 11 bases. Germline trimming cut 1 base from V and 6 bases from J; bases unmatched to any gene: 1. The CDR3 consists of 15 residues. Germline CDR1 and CDR2: MGHRA and YSYEKL. The CDR3 is CASSQGTGGSGELFF. CDR3 nucleotide sequence: TGCGCCAGCAGCCAAGGGACAGGGGGCTCCGGGGAGCTGTTTTTT.

This clone was counted only a few times. This chain links TRBV5-8 with TRBJ2-7; 12 positions agree with TRBD2. CDR3 length equals 19 residues. The germline CDR1 and CDR2 sequences are SGHTS and YDEGEE. The junction had 13 bases not matched to a gene; V was cut back by 0 bases and J by 3 bases. CDR3 sequence: CASSLEGVLGLAGLYEQYF. CDR3 nucleotides: TGTGCCAGCAGCTTGGAAGGAGTTTTAGGACTAGCGGGGCTCTACGAGCAGTACTTC.

The chain joins TRBV11-2 to TRBJ2-1; no firm D call. The V end was cut by 3 bases, the J end by 6 bases, with 12 bases between. The germline CDR1 and CDR2 sequences are SGHAT and FQNNGV. This CDR3 region has 14 residues. The CDR3 is CASSFMTDVNEQFF. The CDR3 nucleotides read TGTGCCAGCAGCTTTATGACTGACGTCAATGAGCAGTTCTTC. Full variable domain (remainder filled in from reference TRBV11-2 and TRBJ2-1): EAGVAQSPRYKIIEKRQSVAFWCNPISGHATLYWYQQILGQGPKLLIQFQNNGVVDDSQLPKDRFSAERLKGVDSTLKIQPAKLEDSAVYLCASSFMTDVNEQFFGPGTRLTVL.

The chain uses TRBV30 and TRBJ2-5, with 7 nucleotides matching TRBD1. Judging by the DNA end, TRBJ2-7 fits better; the J call may be wrong. Germline V gives CDR1 GTSNPN, CDR2 SVGIG (reference sequence). The CDR3 runs 14 residues. The DNA for the CDR3 is TGTGCCTGGGGGGGACAGCGCGCATCAAACGAGCAGTACTTC. It specifies CAWGGQRASNEQYF.

V gene TRBV7-3 combines with J gene TRBJ2-5; D remains ambiguous. Trimming removed 0 bases at V and 1 base at J, with 6 bases between. Germline-derived CDR1 and CDR2 are SGHTA and FQGTGA. CDR3 length: 14 amino acids. CDR3 bases: TGTGCCAGCAGCTTAACCGGGTTCCAAGAGACCCAGTACTTC. This encodes CASSLTGFQETQYF.